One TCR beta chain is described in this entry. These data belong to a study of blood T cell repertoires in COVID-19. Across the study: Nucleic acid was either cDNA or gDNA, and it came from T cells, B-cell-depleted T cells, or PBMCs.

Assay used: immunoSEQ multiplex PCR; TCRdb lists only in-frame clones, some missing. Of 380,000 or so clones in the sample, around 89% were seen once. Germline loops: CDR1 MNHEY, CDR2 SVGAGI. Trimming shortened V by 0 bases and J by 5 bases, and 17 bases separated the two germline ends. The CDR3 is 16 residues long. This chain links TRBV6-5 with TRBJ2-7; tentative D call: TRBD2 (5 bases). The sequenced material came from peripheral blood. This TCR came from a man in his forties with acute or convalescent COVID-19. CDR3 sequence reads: CASSYSRLAVTHEQYF. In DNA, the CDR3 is TGTGCCAGCAGTTACTCGAGGCTAGCTGTTACCCACGAGCAGTACTTC.